This T cell receptor (beta chain) originates from a study of T cell repertoires in cytomegalovirus infection (dated by TCRdb to between 2018 and 2021). For context, the study as a whole: The peptide stimulations were aimed at well-studied HLA-B-restricted epitopes as well as recently identified HLA-C-restricted CMV epitopes, whose presentation resists viral immunomodulation. Donor HLA type was relevant to the analysis, as public TCR beta signatures indicated carriage of CMV infection together with the matching HLA type. Results and caveats for the whole study, not just this receptor: In both this cohort and an independent cohort of some 380 donors, the cumulative frequency of public TCR beta family members distinguished carriers of CMV infection plus the relevant HLA type. The ex vivo response was dominated by HLA-C-restricted CMV-specific TCR beta clonotypes, which also provided the single most frequent clonotype in two of eight donors.

The meaning of the sample's treatment or condition label: in vitro stimulation with specific CMV peptide epitopes to enrich CMV-specific T cells. Of note for this clonotype: This clone's antigen is unknown. Per-base qualities were not stored, and no clone one base away is much larger.

From cysteine to phenylalanine, the CDR3 is 16 amino acids long. The retained sequence is limited to the CDR3, 48 bases, with the frame set at the first base. V has 6 bases trimmed and J has 12 bases trimmed; junction bases matching no gene number 14. TCRdb lists the instrument as Illumina HiSeq 1500. TCRdb reprocessed the public reads (quality trimming at Q25 with fastp, clone calling with MiXCR) and kept in-frame beta chains. Records with the same CDR3 protein are collapsed into one entry carrying the most frequent genes and DNA. The sample table holds over 250,000 distinct CDR3 sequences, of which approximately 22% were seen once. The biggest ten clones account for approximately 20% of the sample.

The receptor chain draws on TRBV12-3 or TRBV12-4 and TRBJ2-3, with 14 bases matching TRBD2. The material sequenced was cultured PBMCs, taken from culture after CMV antigen stimulation. The TCR was taken from a human donor in good health (CMV status not recorded). Some clones in this sample may be carry-over from other donors' samples. The CDR3 protein is CASSNARTSGRRIQYF. The DNA sequence is TGTGCCAGCAGCAACGCTCGGACTAGCGGGAGGAGGATTCAGTATTTT.